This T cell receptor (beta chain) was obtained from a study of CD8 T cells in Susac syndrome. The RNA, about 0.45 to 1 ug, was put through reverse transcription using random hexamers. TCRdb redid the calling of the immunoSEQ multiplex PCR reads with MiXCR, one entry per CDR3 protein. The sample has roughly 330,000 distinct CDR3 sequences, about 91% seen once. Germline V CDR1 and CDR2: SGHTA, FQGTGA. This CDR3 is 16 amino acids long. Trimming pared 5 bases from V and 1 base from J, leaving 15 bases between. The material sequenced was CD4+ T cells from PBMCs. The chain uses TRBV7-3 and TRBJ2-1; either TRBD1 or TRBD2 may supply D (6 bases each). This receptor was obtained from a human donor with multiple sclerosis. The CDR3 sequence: CASSPRGAESYNEQFF. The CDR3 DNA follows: TGTGCCAGCAGCCCTAGGGGGGCGGAATCCTACAATGAGCAGTTCTTC.